These 20 T cell receptor beta chains share one sample of origin, sequenced in a study of blood T cell repertoires in COVID-19. The protocol was immunoSEQ multiplex PCR, while the TCRdb copy is restricted to in-frame clones and leaves out a portion. The repertoire includes 250,000 to 300,000 clones, roughly 91% of them detected once, and around 0.91% sits in the top ten. Sample: peripheral blood. Receptor source: a woman aged 40 to 55 who had recovered from COVID-19.

The chain has TRBV12-3 or TRBV12-4 and TRBJ2-1; a possible D gene is TRBD1 (6 bases). CDR3 size: 13 residues. V was cut by 5 bases and J by 14 bases, with 19 bases left in between. CDR3 residues: CASSTDGRDNEFF. CDR3 bases: TGTGCCAGCAGTACGGACGGCCGGGACAACGAGTTCTTC.

The gene calls are TRBV7-3 and TRBJ1-2; weak D call: TRBD1 (5 bases). This CDR3 spans 13 amino acids. The germline gives CDR1 SGHTA, CDR2 FQGTGA. V lost 3 bases to trimming and J lost 8 bases, with 13 bases between them. The CDR3 nucleotides read TGTGCCAGCAGCTTTAGGCAGGGAGGGGGCTACACCTTC. As protein: CASSFRQGGGYTF.

This chain links TRBV19 with TRBJ2-3; D is perhaps TRBD2 (6 bases). Trimming removed 11 bases from V and 1 base from J, with 16 bases in between. The germline V gene encodes CDR1 LNHDA and CDR2 SQIVND (reference sequence). The length of the CDR3 is 14 residues. CDR3: CAGQLAPRTDTQYF. The CDR3 nucleotides read TGTGCCGGCCAACTAGCTCCACGCACAGATACGCAGTATTTT. Together with reference TRBV19 and TRBJ2-3, the CDR3 gives the full variable domain: DGGITQSPKYLFRKEGQNVTLSCEQNLNHDAMYWYRQDPGQGLRLIYYSQIVNDFQKGDIAEGYSVSREKKESFPLTVTSAQKNPTAFYLCAGQLAPRTDTQYFGPGTRLTVL.

The chain joins TRBV5-6 to TRBJ1-2; possibly TRBD1 for D (6 bases). V lost 4 bases and J lost 5, with 12 bases in between. The CDR3 has 13 amino acids. Germline V gene data show CDR1 as SGHDT and CDR2 as YYEEEE. CDR3: CASSADRGYGYTF. CDR3 bases: TGTGCCAGCAGCGCGGACAGAGGGTATGGCTACACCTTC.

The rearrangement links TRBV5-8 to TRBJ2-1; the D is unclear. Trimming removed 6 bases from V and 9 bases from J, with 25 bases in between. This CDR3 contains 16 residues. In germline, CDR1 is SGHTS, CDR2 YDEGEE. CDR3 DNA: TGTGCCAGCACCTTACCCCCTAGTAGCTGGGTGTTTGAGCAGTTCTTC. The encoded protein is CASTLPPSSWVFEQFF.

CDR3 sequence reads: CASTRGVAGYGYTF. As DNA, the CDR3 is TGCGCCAGTACCAGGGGAGTGGCGGGCTATGGCTACACCTTC. The chain combines TRBV4-1 with TRBJ1-2; D may be TRBD1 (6 bases). Germline CDR1 is MGHRA and CDR2 is YSYEKL. The CDR3 runs 14 residues. V was trimmed by 9 bases and J by 4 bases, leaving 18 bases between them.

A remark on this clone: Other DNA sequences in the same sample also yield this CDR3. This chain connects TRBV19 to TRBJ1-2; D remains unclear. Trimming shortened V by 5 bases and J by 4 bases, and 8 bases separated the two germline ends. There are 12 residues in the CDR3. Germline-derived CDR1 and CDR2 are LNHDA and SQIVND (reference sequence). The CDR3 here is CASSEASYGYTF. Written as DNA, the CDR3 is TGTGCCAGTAGTGAGGCGTCCTATGGCTACACCTTC.

J is TRBJ2-1 and V is TRBV9; tentatively, D is TRBD2 (6 bases). CDR3 length: 16 amino acids. Per germline, CDR1 SGDLS and CDR2 YYNGEE. V lost 0 bases, J lost 8 bases, and 18 bases lay in between. CDR3 nucleotide sequence: TGTGCCAGCAGCGTAGGAGGCGACGGGGGACGACATGAGCAGTTCTTC. Translating gives CASSVGGDGGRHEQFF.

The chain has TRBV9 and TRBJ1-5; 7 bases agree with TRBD1. CDR3 size: 15 residues. Germline trimming cut 4 bases from V and 0 bases from J; bases unmatched to any gene: 4. Germline lookup yields CDR1 SGDLS and CDR2 YYNGEE. CDR3 bases: TGTGCCAGCAGCCCGACAGGGTATAGCAATCAGCCCCAGCATTTT. Protein sequence: CASSPTGYSNQPQHF.

CDR3 residues: CASSLEAGTGNTIYF. CDR3 in DNA: TGTGCCAGCAGCTTAGAGGCAGGGACTGGAAACACCATATATTTT. This chain connects TRBV7-2 to TRBJ1-3; maybe TRBD1 (5 bases). The V and J ends lost 1 base and 2 bases respectively, with 9 bases between them. Germline values: CDR1 SGHTA, CDR2 FQGNSA. The CDR3 length is 15 residues.

This chain joins TRBV14 and TRBJ2-3; tentatively, D is TRBD2 (6 bases). V gave up 4 bases and J gave up 2 bases, with 19 bases separating them. This CDR3 region has 17 residues. Per the germline V gene, CDR1 is SGHDN and CDR2 is FVKESK. CDR3 sequence reads: CASSRLVPAPITDTQYF. The CDR3 coding sequence is TGTGCCAGCAGCCGACTAGTTCCCGCCCCAATCACAGATACGCAGTATTTT.

This rearrangement joins TRBV19 to TRBJ1-1; 10 bases agree with TRBD1. Trimming at V came to 6 bases and at J to 3 bases, leaving 7 bases not matched to a gene. Germline CDR1 and CDR2: LNHDA and SQIVND (reference sequence). The CDR3 covers 15 residues. The CDR3 DNA reads as TGTGCCAGTAGGCCCCGGACAGGGGGGGACACTGAAGCTTTCTTT. Its translation: CASRPRTGGDTEAFF.

The chain has TRBV19 and TRBJ2-7; 7 nucleotides agree with TRBD1. Per germline, CDR1 LNHDA and CDR2 SQIVND (reference sequence). This CDR3 is built from 17 residues. The trim removed 5 bases at V and 3 bases at J, leaving 16 bases unmatched. The DNA of the CDR3 is TGTGCCAGTAGTCTCCCGGTGGGGACAGACCCAATCTACGAGCAGTACGTC. It specifies CASSLPVGTDPIYEQYV.

V usage is TRBV27 and J usage is TRBJ2-1, with 9 bases matching TRBD2. CDR1 is MNHEY, CDR2 SMNVEV, per germline (reference sequence). The CDR3 is made up of 16 amino acids. Unmatched junction bases numbered 13, after V lost 4 bases and J lost 9 bases. The DNA for the CDR3 is TGTGCCAGCAGTTCCGTAGCGGGAGTGACGATGGGTGAGCAGTTCTTC. This sequence encodes CASSSVAGVTMGEQFF.

The chain is built from TRBV2 and TRBJ2-1, with D perhaps TRBD2 (7 bases). CDR3 length: 15 residues. The V gene's germline CDR1 is SNHLY and CDR2 FYNNEI. V was pared by 8 bases and J by 7 bases, with 21 bases between. CDR3 in amino acids: CASPGGARYRNEQFF. The CDR3 nucleotides are TGTGCCAGCCCGGGGGGCGCCCGATATAGGAATGAGCAGTTCTTC.

The V and J genes are TRBV7-3 and TRBJ2-3; TRBD2 matches at 8 bases. Unmatched junction bases numbered 3, after V lost 5 bases and J lost 5 bases. CDR3 length: 13 residues. CDR1 is SGHTA and CDR2 is FQGTGA in the germline V gene. CDR3 in DNA: TGTGCCAGCAGCGGCCTAGCGGGAGATACGCAGTATTTT. It specifies CASSGLAGDTQYF.

This clone was recorded a few times. The V call is TRBV19, the J call TRBJ1-1; TRBD1 aligns across 7 bases. Germline CDR1 is LNHDA and CDR2 is SQIVND (reference sequence). The CDR3 contains 13 residues. The junction had 4 bases not matched to a gene; V was cut back by 5 bases and J by 4 bases. The CDR3 coding sequence is TGTGCCAGTAGTGGCCGACAGGGCACTGAAGCTTTCTTT. Translating gives CASSGRQGTEAFF.

The rearrangement links TRBV4-1 to TRBJ1-1; D ambiguous. Per the germline V gene, CDR1 is MGHRA and CDR2 is YSYEKL. V was clipped by 4 bases and J by 0 bases, with 15 bases between them. CDR3 length equals 16 residues. CDR3 bases: TGCGCCAGCAGCCCCTCGGGAGTATACATGAACACTGAAGCTTTCTTT. Protein: CASSPSGVYMNTEAFF.

The chain uses TRBV7-2 and TRBJ2-5; 9 positions match TRBD1. Trimming took 5 bases from V and 5 from J; bases not matched to a gene: 9. The germline V gene has CDR1 SGHTA and CDR2 FQGNSA. The CDR3 consists of 15 residues. The CDR3 is CASSPRTGQGETQYF. The CDR3 region has the DNA TGTGCCAGCAGCCCCCGCACCGGACAGGGGGAGACCCAGTACTTC.

The chain employs TRBV7-2 and TRBJ1-2; possibly TRBD1 for D (5 bases). The CDR3 spans 15 residues. The V and J ends lost 1 base and 2 bases respectively, with 11 bases between them. Per germline, CDR1 SGHTA and CDR2 FQGNSA. CDR3 residues: CASSLGPGMNYGYTF. DNA of the CDR3: TGTGCCAGCAGCTTAGGACCAGGGATGAACTATGGCTACACCTTC.